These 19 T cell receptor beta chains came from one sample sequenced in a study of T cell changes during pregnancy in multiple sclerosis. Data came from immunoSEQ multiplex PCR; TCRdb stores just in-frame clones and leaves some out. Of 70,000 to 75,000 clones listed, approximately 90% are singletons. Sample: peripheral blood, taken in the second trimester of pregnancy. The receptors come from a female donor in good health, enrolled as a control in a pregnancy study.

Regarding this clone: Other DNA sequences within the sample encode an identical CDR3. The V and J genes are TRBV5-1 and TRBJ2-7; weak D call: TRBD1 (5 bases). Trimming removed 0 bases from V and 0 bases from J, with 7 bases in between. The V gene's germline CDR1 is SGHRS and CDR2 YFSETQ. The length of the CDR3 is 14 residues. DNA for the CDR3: TGCGCCAGCAGCTTGGACAGGAGCTCCTACGAGCAGTACTTC. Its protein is CASSLDRSSYEQYF.

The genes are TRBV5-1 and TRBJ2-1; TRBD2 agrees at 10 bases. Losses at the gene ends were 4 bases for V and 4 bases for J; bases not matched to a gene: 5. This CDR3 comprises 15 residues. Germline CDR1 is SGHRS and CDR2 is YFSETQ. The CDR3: CASSRSGGFYNEQFF. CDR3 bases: TGCGCCAGCAGCCGTAGCGGGGGGTTTTACAATGAGCAGTTCTTC.

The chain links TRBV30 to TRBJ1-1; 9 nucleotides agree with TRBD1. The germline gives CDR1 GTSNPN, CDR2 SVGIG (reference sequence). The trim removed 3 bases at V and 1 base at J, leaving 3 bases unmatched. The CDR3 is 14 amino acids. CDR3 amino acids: CAWRTGGRNTEAFF. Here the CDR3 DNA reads TGTGCCTGGAGGACAGGGGGTAGGAACACTGAAGCTTTCTTT. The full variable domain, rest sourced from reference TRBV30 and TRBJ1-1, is SQTIHQWPATLVQPVGSPLSLECTVEGTSNPNLYWYRQAAGRGLQLLFYSVGIGQISSEVPQNLSASRPQDRQFILSSKKLLLSDSGFYLCAWRTGGRNTEAFFGQGTRLTVV.

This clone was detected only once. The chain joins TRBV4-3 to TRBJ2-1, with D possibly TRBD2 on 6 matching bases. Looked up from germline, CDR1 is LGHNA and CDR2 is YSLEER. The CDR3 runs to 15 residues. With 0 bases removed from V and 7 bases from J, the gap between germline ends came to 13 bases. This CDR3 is CASSQEGLKGNEQFF. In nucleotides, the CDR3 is TGCGCCAGCAGCCAAGAGGGACTCAAGGGGAATGAGCAGTTCTTC.

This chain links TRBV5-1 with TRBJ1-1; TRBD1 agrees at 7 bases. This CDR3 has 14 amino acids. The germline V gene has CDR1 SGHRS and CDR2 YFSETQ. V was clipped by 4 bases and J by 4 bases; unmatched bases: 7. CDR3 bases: TGCGCCAGCAGCCAGGGACAGTCTTTCACTGAAGCTTTCTTT. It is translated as CASSQGQSFTEAFF.

The CDR3 bases are TGTGCCAGCAGCCGGGGGGAGACCGGGGAGCTGTTTTTT. The encoded protein is CASSRGETGELFF. V and J are TRBV2 and TRBJ2-2, with 7 bases aligning to TRBD2. Germline CDR1 SNHLY, CDR2 FYNNEI. V gave up 6 bases and J gave up 5 bases; unmatched junction bases: 3. There are 13 residues in the CDR3.

This chain's CDR3 is CAWSVQTTGANVLTF. The CDR3 bases are TGTGCCTGGAGTGTACAGACAACCGGGGCCAACGTCCTGACTTTC. The J gene is TRBJ2-6, the V gene TRBV30; D not certain. CDR1 is GTSNPN and CDR2 is SVGIG in the germline V gene (reference sequence). The CDR3 length is 15 residues. V lost 0 bases and J 4 bases, leaving 10 bases between the germline ends.

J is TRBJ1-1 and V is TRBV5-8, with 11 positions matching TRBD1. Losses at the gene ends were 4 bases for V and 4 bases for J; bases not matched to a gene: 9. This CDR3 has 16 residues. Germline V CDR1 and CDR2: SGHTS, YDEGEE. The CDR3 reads CASSLRTGGWGTEAFF. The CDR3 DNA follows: TGTGCCAGCAGCCTCCGGACAGGGGGCTGGGGCACTGAAGCTTTCTTT.

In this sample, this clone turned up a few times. The CDR3 sequence is CASSTAGTYSPLHF. Here the CDR3 DNA reads TGTGCCAGCAGCACGGCAGGCACCTACTCACCCCTCCACTTT. The chain joins TRBV7-2 to TRBJ1-6, with D hard to call. There are 14 residues in the CDR3. Trimming left V 5 bases short and J 10 bases short, with 15 bases between. Germline V gives CDR1 SGHTA, CDR2 FQGNSA.

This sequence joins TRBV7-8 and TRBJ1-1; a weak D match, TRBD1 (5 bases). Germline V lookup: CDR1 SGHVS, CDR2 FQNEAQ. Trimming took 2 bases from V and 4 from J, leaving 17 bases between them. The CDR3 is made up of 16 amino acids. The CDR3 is CASSLLNSNQGTEAFF. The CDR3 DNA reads TGTGCCAGCAGCTTATTAAACTCAAACCAGGGCACTGAAGCTTTCTTT. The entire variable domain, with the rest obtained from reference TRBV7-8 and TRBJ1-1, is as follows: GAGVSQSPRYKVAKRGQDVALRCDPISGHVSLFWYQQALGQGPEFLTYFQNEAQLDKSGLPSDRFFAERPEGSVSTLKIQRTQQEDSAVYLCASSLLNSNQGTEAFFGQGTRLTVV.

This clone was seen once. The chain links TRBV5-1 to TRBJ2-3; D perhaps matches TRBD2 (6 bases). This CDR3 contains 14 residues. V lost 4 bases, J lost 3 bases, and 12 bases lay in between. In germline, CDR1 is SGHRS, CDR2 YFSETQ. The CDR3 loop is CASSPGTSTDTQYF. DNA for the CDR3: TGCGCCAGCAGCCCAGGGACTTCTACAGATACGCAGTATTTT. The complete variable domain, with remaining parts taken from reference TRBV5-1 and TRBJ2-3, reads KAGVTQTPRYLIKTRGQQVTLSCSPISGHRSVSWYQQTPGQGLQFLFEYFSETQRNKGNFPGRFSGRQFSNSRSEMNVSTLELGDSALYLCASSPGTSTDTQYFGPGTRLTVL.

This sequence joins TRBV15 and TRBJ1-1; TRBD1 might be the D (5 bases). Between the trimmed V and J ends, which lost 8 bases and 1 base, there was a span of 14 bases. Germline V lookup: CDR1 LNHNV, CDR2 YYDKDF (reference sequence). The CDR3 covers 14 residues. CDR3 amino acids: CATRTGYSNTEAFF. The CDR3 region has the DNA TGTGCCACCCGAACAGGTTACTCGAACACTGAAGCTTTCTTT.

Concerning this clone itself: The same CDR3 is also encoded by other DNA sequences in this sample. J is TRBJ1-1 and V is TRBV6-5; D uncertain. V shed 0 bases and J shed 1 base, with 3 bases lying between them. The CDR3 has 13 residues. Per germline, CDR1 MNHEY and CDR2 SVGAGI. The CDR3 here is CASSYSRNTEAFF. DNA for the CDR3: TGTGCCAGCAGTTACTCGAGGAACACTGAAGCTTTCTTT.

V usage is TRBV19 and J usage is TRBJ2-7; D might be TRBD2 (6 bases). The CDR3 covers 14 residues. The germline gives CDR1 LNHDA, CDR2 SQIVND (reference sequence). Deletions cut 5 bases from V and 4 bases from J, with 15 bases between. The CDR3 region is CASSSRVGGYEQYF. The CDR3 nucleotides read TGTGCCAGTAGTTCCCGAGTGGGGGGTTACGAGCAGTACTTC.

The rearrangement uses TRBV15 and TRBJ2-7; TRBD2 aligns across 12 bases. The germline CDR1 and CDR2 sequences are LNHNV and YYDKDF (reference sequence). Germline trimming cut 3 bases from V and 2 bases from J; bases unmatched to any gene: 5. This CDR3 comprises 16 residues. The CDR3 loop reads CATSRASGGAPYEQYF. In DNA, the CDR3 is TGTGCCACCAGCAGGGCTAGCGGGGGGGCCCCCTACGAGCAGTACTTC.

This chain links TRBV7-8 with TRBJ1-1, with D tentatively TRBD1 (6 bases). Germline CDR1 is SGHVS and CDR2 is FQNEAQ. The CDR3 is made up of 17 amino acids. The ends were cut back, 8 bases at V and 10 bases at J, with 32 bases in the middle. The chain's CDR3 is CASLRGTVRGALMGAFF. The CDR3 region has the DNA TGTGCCAGCCTTAGGGGAACAGTTCGGGGGGCTCTCATGGGAGCTTTCTTT.

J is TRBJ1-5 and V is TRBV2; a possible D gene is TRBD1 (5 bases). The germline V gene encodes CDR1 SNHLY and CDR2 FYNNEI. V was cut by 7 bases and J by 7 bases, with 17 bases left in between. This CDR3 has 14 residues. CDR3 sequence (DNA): TGTGCCAGCAAGGCGGGGGGAAGTGGGCAGCCCCAGCATTTT. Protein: CASKAGGSGQPQHF.

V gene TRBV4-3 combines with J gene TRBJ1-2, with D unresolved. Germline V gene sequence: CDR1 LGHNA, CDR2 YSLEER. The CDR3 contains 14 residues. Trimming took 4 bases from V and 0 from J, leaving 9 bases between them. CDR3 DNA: TGCGCCAGCAGCCGAGCAGCGTCTAACTATGGCTACACCTTC. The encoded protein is CASSRAASNYGYTF.

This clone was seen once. CDR3 sequence: CASTQSGSYEQYF. In DNA, the CDR3 is TGTGCCAGTACACAGAGCGGCTCCTACGAGCAGTACTTC. The J gene is TRBJ2-7, the V gene TRBV19; weak D call: TRBD2 (5 bases). The CDR3 loop spans 13 amino acids. Trimming took off 7 bases at V and 0 bases at J, with 10 bases between the two ends. The germline V gene has CDR1 LNHDA and CDR2 SQIVND (reference sequence).